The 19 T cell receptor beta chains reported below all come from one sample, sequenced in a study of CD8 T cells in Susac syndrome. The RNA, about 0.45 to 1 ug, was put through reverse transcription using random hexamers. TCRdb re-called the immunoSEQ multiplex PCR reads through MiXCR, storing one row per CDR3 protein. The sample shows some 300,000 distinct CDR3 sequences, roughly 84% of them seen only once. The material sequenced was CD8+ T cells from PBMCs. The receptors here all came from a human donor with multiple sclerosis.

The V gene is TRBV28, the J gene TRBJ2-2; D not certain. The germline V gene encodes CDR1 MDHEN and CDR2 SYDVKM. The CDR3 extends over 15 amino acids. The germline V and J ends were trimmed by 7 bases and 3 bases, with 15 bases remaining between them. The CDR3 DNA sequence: TGTGCCAGCAACGAGAGGCCCCTGCACACCGGGGAGCTGTTTTTT. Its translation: CASNERPLHTGELFF.

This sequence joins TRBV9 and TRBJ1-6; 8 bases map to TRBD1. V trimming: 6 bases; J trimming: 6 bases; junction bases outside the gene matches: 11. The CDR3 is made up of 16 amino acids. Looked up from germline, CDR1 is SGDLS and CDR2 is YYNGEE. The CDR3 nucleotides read TGTGCCAGCACCCCTGGACCGGGACAGGTTAATTCACCCCTCCACTTT. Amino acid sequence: CASTPGPGQVNSPLHF.

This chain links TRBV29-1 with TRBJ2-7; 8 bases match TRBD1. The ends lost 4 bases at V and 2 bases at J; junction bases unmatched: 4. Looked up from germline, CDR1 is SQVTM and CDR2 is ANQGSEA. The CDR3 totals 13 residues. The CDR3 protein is CSVGARGPYEQYF. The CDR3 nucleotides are TGCAGCGTTGGAGCCAGGGGGCCCTACGAGCAGTACTTC.

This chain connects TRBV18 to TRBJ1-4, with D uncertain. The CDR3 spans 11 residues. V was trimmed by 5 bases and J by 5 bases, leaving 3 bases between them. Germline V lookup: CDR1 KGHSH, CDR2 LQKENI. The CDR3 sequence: CASSNNEKLFF. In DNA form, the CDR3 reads TGTGCCAGCTCAAACAATGAAAAACTGTTTTTT.

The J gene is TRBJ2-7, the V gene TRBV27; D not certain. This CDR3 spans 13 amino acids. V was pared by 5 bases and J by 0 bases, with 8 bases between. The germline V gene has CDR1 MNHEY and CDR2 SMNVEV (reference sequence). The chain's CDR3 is CASSLQSSYEQYF. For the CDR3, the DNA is TGTGCCAGCAGTCTCCAAAGCTCCTACGAGCAGTACTTC.

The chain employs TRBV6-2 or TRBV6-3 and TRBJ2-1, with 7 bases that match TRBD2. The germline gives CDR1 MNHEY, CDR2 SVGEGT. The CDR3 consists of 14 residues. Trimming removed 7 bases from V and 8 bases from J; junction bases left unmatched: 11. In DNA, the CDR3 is TGTGCCAGCACCCGAAGCGGGATTTGGGATGAGCAGTTCTTC. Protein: CASTRSGIWDEQFF.

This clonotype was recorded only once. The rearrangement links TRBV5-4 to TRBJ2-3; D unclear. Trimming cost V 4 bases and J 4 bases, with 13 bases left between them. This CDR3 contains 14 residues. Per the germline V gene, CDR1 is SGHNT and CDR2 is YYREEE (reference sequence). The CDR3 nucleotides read TGTGCCAGCAGCCCAGTAATTGTTCCAGATACGCAGTATTTT. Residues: CASSPVIVPDTQYF.

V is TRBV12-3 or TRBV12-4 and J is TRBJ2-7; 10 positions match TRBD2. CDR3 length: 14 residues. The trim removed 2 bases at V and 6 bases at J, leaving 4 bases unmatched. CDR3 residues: CASSLLAGASEQYF. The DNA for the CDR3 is TGTGCCAGCAGTTTACTAGCGGGAGCTTCCGAGCAGTACTTC.

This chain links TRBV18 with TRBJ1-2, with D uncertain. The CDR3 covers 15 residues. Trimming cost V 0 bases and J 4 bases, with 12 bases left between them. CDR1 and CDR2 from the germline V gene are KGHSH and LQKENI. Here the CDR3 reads CASSPPSRNFYGYTF. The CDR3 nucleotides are TGTGCCAGCTCACCACCTTCCAGAAACTTCTATGGCTACACCTTC.

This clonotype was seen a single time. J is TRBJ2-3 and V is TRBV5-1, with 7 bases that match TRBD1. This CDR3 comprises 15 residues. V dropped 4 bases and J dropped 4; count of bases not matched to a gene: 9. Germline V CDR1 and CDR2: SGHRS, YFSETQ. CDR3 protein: CASSSNRGRSDTQYF. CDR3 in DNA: TGCGCCAGCAGCAGTAACAGGGGCCGCTCAGATACGCAGTATTTT.

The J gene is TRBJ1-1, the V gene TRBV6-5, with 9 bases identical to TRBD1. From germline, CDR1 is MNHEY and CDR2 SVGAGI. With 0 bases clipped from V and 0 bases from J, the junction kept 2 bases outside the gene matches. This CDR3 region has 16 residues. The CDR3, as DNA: TGTGCCAGCAGTTACTCACAGGGGGCCATGAACACTGAAGCTTTCTTT. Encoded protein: CASSYSQGAMNTEAFF.

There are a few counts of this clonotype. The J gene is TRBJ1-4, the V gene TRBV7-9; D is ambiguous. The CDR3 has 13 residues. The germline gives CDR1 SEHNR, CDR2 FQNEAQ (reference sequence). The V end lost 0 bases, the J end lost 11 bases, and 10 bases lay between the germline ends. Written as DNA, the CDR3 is TGTGCCAGCAGCTTAGCCGGGGTGAGGAAACTGTTTTTT. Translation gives CASSLAGVRKLFF.

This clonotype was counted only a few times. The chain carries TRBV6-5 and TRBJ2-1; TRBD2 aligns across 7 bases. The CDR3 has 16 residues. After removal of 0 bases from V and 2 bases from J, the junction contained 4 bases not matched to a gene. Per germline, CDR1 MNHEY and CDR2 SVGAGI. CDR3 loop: CASSYSGGSAYNEQFF. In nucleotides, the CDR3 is TGTGCCAGCAGTTACTCGGGCGGGAGCGCCTACAATGAGCAGTTCTTC.

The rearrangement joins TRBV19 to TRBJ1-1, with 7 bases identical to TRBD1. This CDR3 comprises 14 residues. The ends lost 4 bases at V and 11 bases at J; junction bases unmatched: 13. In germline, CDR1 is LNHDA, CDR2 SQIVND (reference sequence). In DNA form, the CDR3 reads TGTGCCAGTAGTAAAAAGAAACTGACAGGGCCGGCTTTCTTT. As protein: CASSKKKLTGPAFF.

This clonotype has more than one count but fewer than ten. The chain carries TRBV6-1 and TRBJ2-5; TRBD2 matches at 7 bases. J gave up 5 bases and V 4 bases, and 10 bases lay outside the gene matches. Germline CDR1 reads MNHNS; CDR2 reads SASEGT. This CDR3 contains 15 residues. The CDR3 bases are TGTGCCAGCAGTGGGGCGGGAGCCCGCACGGAGACCCAGTACTTC. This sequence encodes CASSGAGARTETQYF.

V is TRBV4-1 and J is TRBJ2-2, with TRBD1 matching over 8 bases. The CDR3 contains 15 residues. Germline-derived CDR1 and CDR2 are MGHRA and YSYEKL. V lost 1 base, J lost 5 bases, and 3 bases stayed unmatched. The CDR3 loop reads CASSQGQGQTGELFF. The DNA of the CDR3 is TGCGCCAGCAGCCAAGGACAGGGGCAAACCGGGGAGCTGTTTTTT.

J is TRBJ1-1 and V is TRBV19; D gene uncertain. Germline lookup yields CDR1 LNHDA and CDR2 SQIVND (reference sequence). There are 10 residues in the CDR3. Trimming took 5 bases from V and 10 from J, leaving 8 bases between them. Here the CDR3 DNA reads TGTGCCAGTAGTGGAAACAGAGCTTTCTTT. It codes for CASSGNRAFF.

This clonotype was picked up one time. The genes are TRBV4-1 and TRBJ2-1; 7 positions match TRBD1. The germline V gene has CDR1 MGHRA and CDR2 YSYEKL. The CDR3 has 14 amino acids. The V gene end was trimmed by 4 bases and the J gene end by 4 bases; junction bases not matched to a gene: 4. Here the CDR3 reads CASSLQTGYNEQFF. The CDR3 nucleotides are TGCGCCAGCAGCCTACAGACAGGGTACAATGAGCAGTTCTTC.

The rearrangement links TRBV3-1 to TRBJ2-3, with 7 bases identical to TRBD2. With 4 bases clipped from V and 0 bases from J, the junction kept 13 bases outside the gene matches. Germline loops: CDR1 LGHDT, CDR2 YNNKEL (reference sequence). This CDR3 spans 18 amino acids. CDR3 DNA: TGTGCCAGCAGCCCCTTGTTGGGGGAGGGCGGAAGCACAGATACGCAGTATTTT. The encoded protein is CASSPLLGEGGSTDTQYF.